A selection of T cell receptor beta chains follows, all from one sample in a study of metastatic and nonmetastatic thyroid tumors. TCRdb reprocessed the PCR reads via MiXCR. The data contain some 33,000 clones, 7.4% of them singletons. The specimen sequenced was blood. The receptors here all came from a female donor with papillary thyroid cancer or a benign thyroid nodule (not recorded which). Some clones in this sample may be carry-over from other donors' samples. Both conserved end residues are part of each CDR3. Each record gives: D gene, clone size, V gene, J gene, CDR3 protein, CDR3 DNA. A D gene is named only where the DNA matches it firmly. Only some rows state a clone size, as once, few, many or a class for expanded clones.

>-|many|TRBV28|TRBJ2-6
CASMSPSGANVLTF
TGTGCCAGCATGAGCCCCTCTGGGGCCAACGTCCTGACTTTC
>-|few|TRBV6-2/TRBV6-3|TRBJ2-7
CASSPWDTFEEQYF
TGCGCCAGCAGTCCCTGGGACACGTTTGAGGAGCAGTACTTC
>-|-|TRBV11-2|TRBJ1-2
CASSPQNQGGYGYTF
TGTGCCAGCAGCCCGCAGAACCAGGGAGGGTATGGATACACCTTC
>-|many|TRBV7-2|TRBJ1-1
CASSFQGTRAFF
TGTGCCAGCAGCTTCCAAGGGACTCGGGCTTTCTTT
>TRBD1|many|TRBV6-1|TRBJ2-7
CASSPWTGGYEQYF
TGTGCCAGCAGCCCATGGACAGGGGGTTACGAGCAGTACTTC
>-|few|TRBV2|TRBJ2-1
CASSLMCLSEQFF
TGTGCCAGCAGCCTTATGTGTTTATCAGAGCAGTTCTTC
>-|many|TRBV15|TRBJ2-1
CATSGLAEEQFF
TGTGCCACCAGCGGATTAGCTGAGGAGCAGTTCTTC
>-|many|TRBV7-9|TRBJ2-7
CASSFPGAHYEQYF
TGTGCCAGCAGCTTTCCCGGGGCCCACTACGAGCAGTACTTC
>TRBD1|many|TRBV11-2|TRBJ2-3
CASSPNRGARTDTQYF
TGTGCCAGCAGCCCCAACAGGGGGGCGCGCACAGATACGCAGTATTTT
>TRBD2|few|TRBV6-4|TRBJ2-3
CASSDPGGADTQYF
TGTGCCAGCAGTGACCCCGGGGGGGCAGATACGCAGTATTTT
>TRBD2|-|TRBV4-1|TRBJ2-3
CASSQGPSGTDTQYF
TGCGCCAGCAGCCAAGGGCCTAGCGGGACAGATACGCAGTATTTT
>-|many|TRBV6-6|TRBJ1-1
CASSYGGIKGRDTEAFF
TGTGCCAGCAGTTACGGGGGGATTAAAGGGAGGGACACTGAAGCTTTCTTT
>-|many|TRBV7-8|TRBJ1-4
CASSSLSRGGEKLFF
TGTGCCAGCAGCTCCCTCAGCAGGGGAGGGGAAAAACTGTTTTTT
>-|few|TRBV28|TRBJ2-2
CASSRGKGSTGELFF
TGTGCCAGCAGTCGCGGGAAAGGGAGCACAGGGGAGCTGTTTTTT
>-|many|TRBV27|TRBJ2-3
CASSKPGYTRDTQYF
TGTGCCAGCAGTAAGCCGGGATACACACGAGATACGCAGTATTTT
>-|many|TRBV4-1|TRBJ1-4
CASSQDRNEKLFF
TGCGCCAGCAGCCAAGATCGGAATGAAAAACTGTTTTTT
>-|many|TRBV19|TRBJ1-1
CASRPPTQNTEAFF
TGTGCCAGTAGACCCCCGACACAGAACACTGAAGCTTTCTTT
>-|many|TRBV7-8|TRBJ1-2
CASSPTGSYGYTF
TGTGCCAGCAGCCCCACAGGGTCGTATGGCTACACCTTC
>-|many|TRBV6-1|TRBJ2-7
CASRTTDLDEQYF
TGTGCCAGCCGGACGACCGATCTAGACGAGCAGTACTTC
>-|many|TRBV6-1|TRBJ2-7
CASSSQFSYEQYF
TGTGCCAGCAGTAGCCAGTTCTCCTACGAGCAGTACTTC
>TRBD2|many|TRBV7-2|TRBJ2-5
CASSSLAGGRETQYF
TGTGCCAGCAGCTCCCTAGCGGGGGGGCGTGAGACCCAGTACTTC
>TRBD2|many|TRBV5-6|TRBJ2-2
CASSLYRLAANTGELFF
TGTGCCAGCAGCTTGTACAGACTAGCGGCGAACACCGGGGAGCTGTTTTTT
>TRBD2|many|TRBV11-3|TRBJ2-1
CASSLGTSAVNEQFF
TGTGCCAGCAGCTTGGGGACTAGCGCCGTCAATGAGCAGTTCTTC
>-|many|TRBV7-2|TRBJ1-1
CASSLTTNTEAFF
TGTGCCAGCAGCCTGACCACGAACACTGAAGCTTTCTTT
>TRBD2|many|TRBV7-3|TRBJ2-1
CASSGAGDEQFF
TGTGCCAGCAGCGGGGCGGGGGATGAGCAGTTCTTC